One sample yielded the 2 T cell receptor beta chains listed below, sequenced in a study of blood T cell repertoires in COVID-19 (dated by TCRdb to 2018 to 2020). The library was prepared using the immunoSEQ multiplex PCR assay. The table comes from immuneACCESS by way of TCRdb, which keeps in-frame sequences with V and J called. Part of the clones is missing from these tables; in studies checked, under half for an unresolved V gene and the rest for unknown reasons. The sample has 250,000 to 300,000 clones on record, around 86% of them singletons. The leading ten clones occupy approximately 2.2% of the sample. The sequencing sample was made of peripheral blood. These receptors all come from a man aged 50 or older with acute or convalescent COVID-19.

The V and J genes are TRBV2 and TRBJ1-2; TRBD1 agrees at 7 bases. V shed 6 bases, J shed 4 bases, and the junction held 8 bases outside the gene matches. This CDR3 spans 14 amino acids. CDR1 and CDR2 (germline): SNHLY, FYNNEI. The CDR3 DNA is TGTGCCAGCAGGACCGAGGGGACAGCCTATGGCTACACCTTC. Protein: CASRTEGTAYGYTF.

The chain joins TRBV18 to TRBJ2-5, with 8 bases that match TRBD2. This CDR3 spans 15 amino acids. V lost 4 bases and J lost 7; bases outside the gene matches: 11. Germline-derived CDR1 and CDR2 are KGHSH and LQKENI. CDR3: CASSHPGGPIGTQYF. The CDR3 coding sequence is TGTGCCAGCTCACATCCGGGGGGGCCAATCGGGACCCAGTACTTC.